These 10 T cell receptor beta chains were all obtained from the same sample, sequenced in a study of T cells in Graves' hyperthyroidism and ophthalmopathy. RNA transcripts gave rise to amplified TCR beta CDR3 regions. HTBI primers drove first-round RT-PCR of the TCR CDR3. TCRdb called the multiplex PCR reads again in MiXCR, with one record for every CDR3 protein. Among some 600,000 distinct CDR3 sequences listed, roughly 14% were seen once. Material for sequencing was blood. These receptors all come from a woman between 25 and 40 years old with Graves' hyperthyroidism that later progressed to Graves' ophthalmopathy.

V is TRBV7-9 and J is TRBJ1-5; D is unresolved. CDR3 length: 14 amino acids. V lost 5 bases to trimming and J lost 4 bases, with 12 bases between them. The germline CDR1 and CDR2 sequences are SEHNR and FQNEAQ (reference sequence). CDR3 nucleotide sequence: TGTGCCAGCAGCCTAGGAGGGCCAAATCAGCCCCAGCATTTT. It specifies CASSLGGPNQPQHF.

The DNA of the CDR3 is TGCGCCAGCAGTGAGTCGTTGGGGGATTACCACAATGAGCAGTTCTTC. Amino acid sequence: CASSESLGDYHNEQFF. J is TRBJ2-1 and V is TRBV10-2; the D gene could be TRBD1 or TRBD2 (5 bases each). CDR3 length equals 16 residues. Germline V gives CDR1 WSHSY, CDR2 SAAADI. The germline V and J ends were trimmed by 0 bases and 5 bases, with 14 bases remaining between them.

This chain joins TRBV4-1 and TRBJ2-4; D is uncertain. The CDR3 runs to 15 residues. V gave up 7 bases and J gave up 3 bases, with 16 bases separating them. Germline CDR1 and CDR2: MGHRA and YSYEKL. The CDR3 loop is CASKAVVGGKNIQYF. CDR3 in DNA: TGCGCCAGCAAGGCGGTAGTTGGTGGCAAAAACATTCAGTACTTC.

A remark on this clonotype: With a much larger clone just one base away, this may be a read error. This sequence joins TRBV29-1 and TRBJ1-2, with D maybe TRBD1 (6 bases). The V end lost 8 bases, the J end lost 12 bases, and 19 bases lay between the germline ends. Per the germline V gene, CDR1 is SQVTM and CDR2 is ANQGSEA. CDR3 length: 11 amino acids. The chain's CDR3 is CSPEKGGQNTF. CDR3 nucleotides: TGCAGCCCTGAAAAGGGGGGGCAGAACACCTTC. Variable domain in full (rest from reference TRBV29-1 and TRBJ1-2): SAVISQKPSRDICQRGTSLTIQCQVDSQVTMMFWYRQQPGQSLTLIATANQGSEATYESGFVIDKFPISRPNLTFSTLTVSNMSPEDSSIYLCSPEKGGQNTFGSGTRLTVV.

This clonotype came up many times. The rearrangement joins TRBV3-1 to TRBJ1-6; D is uncertain. The CDR3 contains 12 residues. The V end lost 3 bases, the J end lost 7 bases, and 4 bases lay between the germline ends. Germline-derived CDR1 and CDR2 are LGHDT and YNNKEL (reference sequence). CDR3 in DNA: TGTGCCAGCAGCCATCCGAATTCACCCCTCCACTTT. The encoded protein is CASSHPNSPLHF.

The table lists this clonotype with a few counts. The chain links TRBV20-1 to TRBJ1-5, with D perhaps TRBD1 (6 bases). Looked up from germline, CDR1 is DFQATT and CDR2 is SNEGSKA (reference sequence). The CDR3 is made up of 13 amino acids. The V and J ends lost 5 bases and 0 bases respectively, with 8 bases between them. The CDR3 spells CSAGQFSNQPQHF. DNA of the CDR3: TGCAGTGCTGGACAGTTTAGCAATCAGCCCCAGCATTTT.

This clonotype occurred many times. The chain is built from TRBV2 and TRBJ1-1; D gene unclear. Germline-derived CDR1 and CDR2 are SNHLY and FYNNEI. Deletions cut 8 bases from V and 0 bases from J, with 4 bases between. The CDR3 is 11 residues long. As DNA, the CDR3 is TGTGCCAGCGGTGTGAACACTGAAGCTTTCTTT. This gives the protein CASGVNTEAFF.

V and J are TRBV18 and TRBJ1-1; D remains unclear. The length of the CDR3 is 16 residues. Trimming shortened V by 3 bases and J by 7 bases, and 21 bases separated the two germline ends. Germline CDR1 KGHSH, CDR2 LQKENI. The CDR3: CASSPTGGFLRIEAFF. The CDR3 coding sequence is TGTGCCAGCTCACCGACGGGCGGCTTTCTAAGGATTGAAGCTTTCTTT.

This chain links TRBV6-5 with TRBJ2-7, with D uncertain. The CDR3 extends over 15 amino acids. The germline CDR1 and CDR2 sequences are MNHEY and SVGAGI. The germline V and J ends were trimmed by 0 bases and 2 bases, with 11 bases remaining between them. The DNA of the CDR3 is TGTGCCAGCAGTTACTCGCGTCCGGAGCCCTACGAGCAGTACTTC. Amino acids: CASSYSRPEPYEQYF.

The chain has TRBV6-1 and TRBJ2-5; D may be TRBD2 (7 bases). Germline-derived CDR1 and CDR2 are MNHNS and SASEGT. Trimming removed 8 bases at V and 2 bases at J, with 15 bases between. CDR3 length: 14 amino acids. CDR3 in DNA: TGTGCCAGCTCCCGGGGAGGGACACAAGAGACCCAGTACTTC. Encoded protein: CASSRGGTQETQYF.